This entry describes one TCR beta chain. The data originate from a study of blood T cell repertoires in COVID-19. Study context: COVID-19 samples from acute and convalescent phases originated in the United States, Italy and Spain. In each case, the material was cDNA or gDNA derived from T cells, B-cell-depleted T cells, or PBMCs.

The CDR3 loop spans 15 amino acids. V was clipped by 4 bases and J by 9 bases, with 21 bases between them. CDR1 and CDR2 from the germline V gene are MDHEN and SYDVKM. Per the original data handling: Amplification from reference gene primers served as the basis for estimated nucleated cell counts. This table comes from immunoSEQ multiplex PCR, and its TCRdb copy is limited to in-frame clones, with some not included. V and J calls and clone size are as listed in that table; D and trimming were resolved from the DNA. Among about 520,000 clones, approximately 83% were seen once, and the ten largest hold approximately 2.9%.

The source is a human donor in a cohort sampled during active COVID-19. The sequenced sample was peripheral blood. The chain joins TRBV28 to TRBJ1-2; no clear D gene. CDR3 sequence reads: CASSSTAGGPGRYTF. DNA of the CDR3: TGTGCCAGCAGTTCCACCGCGGGCGGTCCCGGCCGCTACACCTTC.